This TCR beta chain came from a study of cytomegalovirus exposure and HLA in healthy donors. It was healthy bone marrow donors who served as donors. Per the germline V gene, CDR1 is SGHRS and CDR2 is YFSETQ. CDR3 length equals 12 residues. Primers included in the PCR were 60 Vbeta and 13 Jbeta primers. Data came from immunoSEQ multiplex PCR; TCRdb stores just in-frame clones and leaves some out. The table shows about 130,000 clones, with roughly four fifths occurring only once. Study results and limitations: HLA alleles were associated with 15,000 to 20,000 TCR beta sequences in a later analysis at 0.05 false discovery rate.

Only one count was recorded for this clone. No antigen is known for it. Sequenced sample: PBMCs. This TCR was sampled from a woman aged 40 to 50 in good health and CMV-seropositive. The chain combines TRBV5-1 with TRBJ2-5; D gene ambiguous. The last part of the DNA fits TRBJ2-7 better; the J call may be wrong. CDR3 residues: CASSLGHYEQYF. CDR3 in DNA: TGCGCCAGCAGCTTGGGCCACTACGAGCAGTACTTC.